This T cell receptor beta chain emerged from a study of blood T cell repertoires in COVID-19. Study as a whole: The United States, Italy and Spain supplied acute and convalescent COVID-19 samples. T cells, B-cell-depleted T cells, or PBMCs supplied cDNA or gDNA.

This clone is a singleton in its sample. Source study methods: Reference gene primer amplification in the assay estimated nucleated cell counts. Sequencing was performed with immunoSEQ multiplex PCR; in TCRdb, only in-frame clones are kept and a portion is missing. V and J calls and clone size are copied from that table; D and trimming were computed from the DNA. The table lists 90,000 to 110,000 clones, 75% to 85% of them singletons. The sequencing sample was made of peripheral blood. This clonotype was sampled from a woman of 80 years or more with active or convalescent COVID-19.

In DNA, the CDR3 is TGTGCCAGCTCACCCTCCTCTCCCGGCACCATATATTTT. Its translation is CASSPSSPGTIYF. The chain uses TRBV18 and TRBJ1-3; D unresolved. Germline CDR1 reads KGHSH; CDR2 reads LQKENI. The V end was cut by 3 bases, the J end by 9 bases, with 12 bases between. The CDR3 contains 13 residues.